This T cell receptor (beta chain) was recorded in a study of T cells in Graves' hyperthyroidism and ophthalmopathy. About the study: Staff took peripheral blood when the initial diagnosis was made, before any treatment began. Study findings and constraints: Most thyroid clonotypes expanded above 0.001 were also detected in blood.

Note on this clonotype: The antigen is unknown.

Authors of the study amplified TCR beta CDR3 regions from RNA transcripts. Using the HTBI primer set, a first-round RT-PCR was run on the TCR CDR3. TCRdb re-derived calls from the multiplex PCR reads in MiXCR, one entry per CDR3 protein. The table shows about 590,000 distinct CDR3 sequences, with around 14% occurring only once. Together with thyroid ultrasound, orbital computed tomography, serum thyroxine and TRAb, clinical symptoms were used for diagnoses. The CDR3 totals 17 residues. V was cut by 1 base and J by 5 bases, with 20 bases left in between. The germline gives CDR1 MGHRA, CDR2 YSYEKL. The TCR was taken from a woman between 18 and 29 years old with Graves' ophthalmopathy. Material for sequencing was blood. The chain employs TRBV4-1 and TRBJ1-1; D unclear. As DNA, the CDR3 is TGCGCCAGCAGCCAAGTGGAGAGGCACTCCACGAGGACTGAAGCTTTCTTT. This gives the protein CASSQVERHSTRTEAFF.